This TCR beta chain was identified in a study of shared clonotypes between healthy human individuals. The CDR3 is made up of 14 amino acids. Trimming pared 8 bases from V and 5 bases from J, leaving 16 bases between. Germline CDR1 is LNHDA and CDR2 is SQIVND (reference sequence). Assay used: immunoSEQ multiplex PCR; TCRdb lists only in-frame clones, some missing. The sample lists around 2,100,000 clones; approximately 94% were seen once. CD45RO-negative, CCR7-positively selected cells formed the naive CD8 fraction, excluding terminally differentiated effector memory CD45RA+ cells. The J gene is TRBJ1-5, the V gene TRBV19; D possibly corresponds to TRBD1 (6 bases). Sequencing was performed on naive CD8+ T cells sorted from blood. The receptor was derived from a man in his late teens or twenties in good health. The CDR3 sequence is CASCPGKGDQPQHF. As DNA, the CDR3 is TGTGCCAGTTGCCCAGGCAAGGGGGATCAGCCCCAGCATTTT.